This T cell receptor (beta chain) derives from a study of cytomegalovirus exposure and HLA in healthy donors. Study summary: There were 85 million or so unique TCRs (from HLA-typed donors) in an early data release.

V was clipped by 4 bases and J by 2 bases, with 8 bases between them. From germline, CDR1 is SGHTA and CDR2 FQGTGA. The CDR3 length is 13 residues. This PCR relied on a set of 60 Vbeta primers and 13 Jbeta primers. Sequencing was performed with immunoSEQ multiplex PCR; in TCRdb, only in-frame clones are kept and a portion is missing. The data contain some 160,000 clones, roughly four fifths of them singletons. The sample holds a few counts of this clone. Its target is not known. General study results and limits: TCR beta V- and J-gene trimming was later associated with a missense DCLRE1C variant.

The TCR comes from a middle-aged man in good health and CMV-seronegative. The sample was PBMCs. The genes are TRBV7-3 and TRBJ1-1; tentative D call: TRBD1 (6 bases). CDR3 nucleotides: TGTGCCAGCAGCTCAGGGGTAAACACTGAAGCTTTCTTT. Translating it yields CASSSGVNTEAFF.